The 6 T cell receptor beta chains in this list originate from one sample, sequenced in a study of cytomegalovirus exposure and HLA in healthy donors. PCR used 60 Vbeta primers and 13 Jbeta primers. Only in-frame clones appear in the TCRdb table, and some are missing; sequencing was by immunoSEQ multiplex PCR. The sample contains some 120,000 clones, roughly three quarters of which appear only once. What was sequenced was PBMCs. These receptors all come from a man younger than 40 in good health and CMV-seropositive.

The rearrangement joins TRBV7-6 to TRBJ2-3; TRBD2 might be the D (6 bases). Germline CDR1 reads SGHVS; CDR2 reads FNYEAQ. The CDR3 sequence is 16 residues long. Trimming left V 4 bases short and J 0 bases short, with 14 bases between. CDR3 DNA: TGTGCCAGCAGCTCTCGGGACTCCCCTAGCACAGATACGCAGTATTTT. Translating it yields CASSSRDSPSTDTQYF. The complete variable domain, with remaining parts taken from reference TRBV7-6 and TRBJ2-3, reads GAGVSQSPRYKVTKRGQDVALRCDPISGHVSLYWYRQALGQGPEFLTYFNYEAQQDKSGLPNDRFSAERPEGSISTLTIQRTEQRDSAMYRCASSSRDSPSTDTQYFGPGTRLTVL.

The genes are TRBV10-3 and TRBJ2-2; 14 bases map to TRBD2. Germline CDR1 is ENHRY and CDR2 is SYGVKD. The junction had 9 bases not matched to a gene; V was cut back by 4 bases and J by 5 bases. CDR3 length: 18 residues. The chain's CDR3 is CAISGSGLAGVLTGELFF. For the CDR3, the DNA is TGTGCCATCAGTGGGTCGGGACTAGCGGGAGTTTTAACCGGGGAGCTGTTTTTT.

The rearrangement joins TRBV14 to TRBJ1-2; possibly TRBD1 for D (5 bases). Per the germline V gene, CDR1 is SGHDN and CDR2 is FVKESK. V was pared by 2 bases and J by 5 bases, with 18 bases between. The CDR3 runs 16 residues. The CDR3 reads CASSQRAGRGEYGYTF. As DNA, the CDR3 is TGTGCCAGCAGCCAACGGGCCGGGAGGGGCGAATATGGCTACACCTTC. The variable domain in full, completed from reference TRBV14 and TRBJ1-2, reads EAGVTQFPSHSVIEKGQTVTLRCDPISGHDNLYWYRRVMGKEIKFLLHFVKESKQDESGMPNNRFLAERTGGTYSTLKVQPAELEDSGVYFCASSQRAGRGEYGYTFGSGTRLTVV.

J is TRBJ1-3 and V is TRBV5-5, with D uncertain. CDR3 length: 15 residues. Germline V gene lookup returns CDR1 SGHKS and CDR2 YYEKEE (reference sequence). V was pared by 0 bases and J by 0 bases, with 7 bases between. The CDR3 reads CASSLDSGSGNTIYF. CDR3 coding DNA: TGTGCCAGCAGCTTGGATTCGGGCTCTGGAAACACCATATATTTT.

This clone was seen only once. The chain is built from TRBV14 and TRBJ1-1, with a weak D call TRBD1 (6 bases). The germline V and J ends were trimmed by 0 bases and 0 bases, with 11 bases remaining between them. The germline V gene has CDR1 SGHDN and CDR2 FVKESK. The CDR3 consists of 16 residues. CDR3 coding DNA: TGTGCCAGCAGCCAAGATGGGGGCAGCATGAACACTGAAGCTTTCTTT. Translation: CASSQDGGSMNTEAFF.

The chain carries TRBV6-5 and TRBJ2-5, with 8 bases fitting TRBD2. Germline V gene sequence: CDR1 MNHEY, CDR2 SVGAGI. The trim removed 2 bases at V and 3 bases at J, leaving 2 bases unmatched. CDR3 length: 14 amino acids. CDR3 loop: CASSYAGGKETQYF. CDR3 bases: TGTGCCAGCAGTTACGCGGGGGGAAAAGAGACCCAGTACTTC.